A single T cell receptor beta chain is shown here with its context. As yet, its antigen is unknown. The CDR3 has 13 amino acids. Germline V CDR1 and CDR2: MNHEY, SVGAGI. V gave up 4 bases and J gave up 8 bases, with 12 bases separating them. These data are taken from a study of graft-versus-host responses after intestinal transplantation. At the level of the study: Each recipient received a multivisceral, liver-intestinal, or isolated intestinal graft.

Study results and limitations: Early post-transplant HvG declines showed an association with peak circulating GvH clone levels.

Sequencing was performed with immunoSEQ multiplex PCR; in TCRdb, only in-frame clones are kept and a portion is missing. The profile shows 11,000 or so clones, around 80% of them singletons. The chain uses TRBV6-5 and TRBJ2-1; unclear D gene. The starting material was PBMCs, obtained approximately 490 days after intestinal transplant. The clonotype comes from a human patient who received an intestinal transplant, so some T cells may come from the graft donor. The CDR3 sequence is CASSLSSIHEQFF. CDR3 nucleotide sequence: TGTGCCAGCAGTTTGAGCAGTATCCATGAGCAGTTCTTC.